The next 30 T cell receptor beta chains were all read from a single sample in a study of T-cell memory formation after mild COVID-19 (dated by TCRdb to about 2021). The protocol used for the library was 5' RACE. Sequencing took place on an Illumina NovaSeq 6000. TCRdb trimmed the raw reads at Q25, called clones with MiXCR and kept productive beta chains. Entries that share a CDR3 protein sequence are merged under the most common genes and DNA. This sample comprises about 320,000 distinct CDR3 sequences, over 11% of them detected only once. Clones ranked in the top ten supply 20% to 25% of the sample. The sequenced sample consisted of PBMCs or a T cell subset sorted from them (not recorded which). These receptors were taken from a man younger than 30 who had mild COVID-19 (a few samples of this study predate the infection). The sample titles of this study are shuffled in the database, so cell type and time point are left out; the donor was told from shared clones.

Ten or more counts support this clonotype. The chain uses TRBV7-6 and TRBJ1-5; TRBD1 matches at 8 bases. Germline V gene lookup returns CDR1 SGHVS and CDR2 FNYEAQ. V shed 5 bases and J 2 bases; nucleotides not matched to a gene: 5. The length of the CDR3 is 15 residues. CDR3 DNA sequence: TGTGCCAGCAGCCTCTACAGGGGGGGCAATCAGCCCCAGCATTTT. Translation gives CASSLYRGGNQPQHF.

The chain carries TRBV27 and TRBJ2-1; the D call may be TRBD1 or TRBD2 (5 bases each). The germline CDR1 and CDR2 sequences are MNHEY and SMNVEV (reference sequence). With 5 bases removed from V and 9 bases from J, the gap between germline ends came to 17 bases. This CDR3 is built from 14 residues. In nucleotides, the CDR3 is TGTGCCAGCAGTGCCTGGGACGCCTCATTTGAGCAGTTCTTC. Amino acids: CASSAWDASFEQFF.

The chain links TRBV5-6 to TRBJ2-3, with TRBD1 matching 9 bases. CDR3 length equals 13 residues. With V trimmed by 6 bases and J by 5 bases, 4 bases remained unmatched. The germline CDR1 and CDR2 sequences are SGHDT and YYEEEE. The CDR3 DNA sequence: TGTGCCAGCACCGGGACAGGGAGAGATACGCAGTATTTT. Translation: CASTGTGRDTQYF.

The genes are TRBV20-1 and TRBJ2-5; tentative D call: TRBD2 (6 bases). The CDR3 loop spans 14 amino acids. CDR1 and CDR2 from the germline V gene are DFQATT and SNEGSKA (reference sequence). The germline V and J ends were trimmed by 3 bases and 4 bases, with 15 bases remaining between them. CDR3 protein: CSASERRGGETQYF. The CDR3 DNA is TGCAGTGCTAGTGAACGTAGGGGAGGAGAGACCCAGTACTTC.

This chain links TRBV10-1 with TRBJ1-1, with D perhaps TRBD1 (6 bases). Germline CDR1 WNHNN, CDR2 SYGVQD (reference sequence). This CDR3 has 14 amino acids. Deletions cut 4 bases from V and 1 base from J, with 10 bases between. The CDR3 nucleotides read TGCGCCAGCAGTGGGGGGGGCGCGAACACTGAAGCTTTCTTT. It yields the protein CASSGGGANTEAFF.

V and J are TRBV2 and TRBJ2-1, with a tentative D call TRBD1 (5 bases). Germline V gene lookup returns CDR1 SNHLY and CDR2 FYNNEI. V was cut by 7 bases and J by 10 bases, with 17 bases left in between. The CDR3 extends over 13 amino acids. CDR3 protein: CASILGAAGEQFF. The CDR3 nucleotides are TGTGCCAGCATACTCGGAGCTGCAGGGGAGCAGTTCTTC.

The table lists this clonotype with a few counts. The rearrangement uses TRBV6-5 and TRBJ1-2, with D unresolved. With 2 bases removed from V and 4 bases from J, the gap between germline ends came to 11 bases. Germline-derived CDR1 and CDR2 are MNHEY and SVGAGI. This CDR3 region has 14 residues. The CDR3 loop reads CASSYTRGFYGYTF. CDR3 nucleotides: TGTGCCAGCAGTTACACTCGGGGATTCTATGGCTACACCTTC.

This clonotype was counted between two and nine times. V gene TRBV4-2 combines with J gene TRBJ1-2; D remains unclear. Deletions cut 1 base from V and 2 bases from J, with 8 bases between. The CDR3 sequence is 14 residues long. Germline CDR1 reads LGHNA; CDR2 reads YNFKEQ. CDR3 loop: CASSQATRNYGYTF. CDR3 DNA: TGTGCCAGCAGCCAAGCCACCCGAAACTATGGCTACACCTTC.

This clonotype was counted between two and nine times. This chain uses TRBV20-1 with TRBJ1-1; D not certain. Germline CDR1 and CDR2: DFQATT and SNEGSKA (reference sequence). The CDR3 is 12 amino acids. The CDR3: CSSSVGYREAFF. The CDR3 bases are TGCAGCTCCTCCGTCGGTTACCGAGAAGCTTTCTTT.

This clonotype was seen many times. The gene calls are TRBV5-1 and TRBJ2-3; D perhaps matches TRBD2 (5 bases). Trimming left V 1 base short and J 6 bases short, with 12 bases between. Germline V lookup: CDR1 SGHRS, CDR2 YFSETQ. The CDR3 is 14 residues long. The DNA for the CDR3 is TGCGCCAGCAGCTTGACCGGAGGATCGGATACGCAGTATTTT. Translated, it gives CASSLTGGSDTQYF.

This chain uses TRBV7-3 with TRBJ2-2; possible D gene TRBD1, 6 bases. Trimming removed 5 bases at V and 4 bases at J, with 17 bases between. Germline assignment: CDR1 SGHTA and CDR2 FQGTGA. CDR3 size: 16 residues. CDR3 residues: CASSHNPGQGTGELFF. For the CDR3, the DNA is TGTGCCAGCAGCCATAACCCGGGACAAGGCACCGGGGAGCTGTTTTTT.

The rearrangement uses TRBV9 and TRBJ1-5; D unresolved. The length of the CDR3 is 16 residues. Germline V gene lookup returns CDR1 SGDLS and CDR2 YYNGEE. Trimming stripped 0 bases from V and 5 bases from J, with 15 bases between. CDR3 loop: CASSVGGGPLDQPQHF. CDR3 nucleotide sequence: TGTGCCAGCAGCGTAGGAGGAGGTCCCCTGGATCAGCCCCAGCATTTT.

The chain is built from TRBV5-1 and TRBJ1-4; tentative D call: TRBD1 (5 bases). The CDR3 runs to 16 residues. Trimming shortened V by 1 base and J by 5 bases, and 15 bases separated the two germline ends. Germline values: CDR1 SGHRS, CDR2 YFSETQ. CDR3 sequence (DNA): TGCGCCAGCAGCTTGCGGGACCCCGCCGACAATGAAAAACTGTTTTTT. Translating gives CASSLRDPADNEKLFF.

In this sample, this clonotype turned up a few times. V usage is TRBV7-2 and J usage is TRBJ2-7; D call uncertain. CDR1 and CDR2 (germline): SGHTA, FQGNSA. The CDR3 has 12 amino acids. V was pared by 5 bases and J by 3 bases, with 8 bases between. The DNA of the CDR3 is TGTGCCAGCAGCGACGGCGGCTACGAGCAGTACTTC. Translating it yields CASSDGGYEQYF.

This chain connects TRBV4-1 to TRBJ1-5, with unresolved D. CDR1 is MGHRA and CDR2 is YSYEKL in the germline V gene. Trimming removed 6 bases at V and 3 bases at J, with 9 bases between. The CDR3 loop spans 13 amino acids. The CDR3 bases are TGCGCCAGCAGGGAAGGGTTCAATCAGCCCCAGCATTTT. Translated, it gives CASREGFNQPQHF.

Only a few counts were recorded for this clonotype. The rearrangement links TRBV18 to TRBJ1-2; D might be TRBD1 (5 bases). V was cut by 1 base and J by 4 bases, with 10 bases left in between. The CDR3 has 14 residues. CDR1 and CDR2 (germline): KGHSH, LQKENI. The CDR3 sequence: CASSPQEGFYGYTF. The CDR3 nucleotides are TGTGCCAGCTCACCACAGGAGGGGTTCTATGGCTACACCTTC.

This clonotype has ten or more counts. The gene calls are TRBV10-3 and TRBJ1-5; perhaps TRBD1 as D (5 bases). Germline assignment: CDR1 ENHRY and CDR2 SYGVKD. With 7 bases removed from V and 4 bases from J, the gap between germline ends came to 17 bases. CDR3 length: 15 residues. CDR3 bases: TGTGCCATCAAAAAGGACGGACAACATAATCAGCCCCAGCATTTT. As protein: CAIKKDGQHNQPQHF.

This clonotype was seen more than once but under ten times. The chain carries TRBV12-5 and TRBJ2-2; unclear D gene. CDR1 and CDR2 from the germline V gene are LGHNT and FRNRAP. The length of the CDR3 is 12 residues. Trimming cost V 1 base and J 10 bases, with 7 bases left between them. CDR3 region: CASGLGKKELFF. The CDR3 bases are TGTGCTAGTGGTTTGGGGAAGAAGGAGCTGTTTTTT.

In DNA form, the CDR3 reads TGCGCCAGCAGACGCATAGCCGGGACAGAGCGCCTCTATGGCTACACCTTC. Residues: CASRRIAGTERLYGYTF. This rearrangement joins TRBV4-1 to TRBJ1-2; 7 bases align to TRBD1. Germline V gene sequence: CDR1 MGHRA, CDR2 YSYEKL. The V gene end was trimmed by 6 bases and the J gene end by 4 bases; junction bases not matched to a gene: 17. The CDR3 is 17 amino acids.

The rearrangement links TRBV7-9 to TRBJ2-7, with D tentatively TRBD2 (6 bases). The CDR3 runs to 14 residues. CDR1 and CDR2 (germline): SEHNR, FQNEAQ (reference sequence). V shed 5 bases and J shed 7 bases, with 18 bases lying between them. The CDR3 sequence is CASSPRMGEEEQYF. DNA of the CDR3: TGTGCCAGCAGCCCTAGAATGGGGGAGGAAGAGCAGTACTTC.

This chain links TRBV3-1 with TRBJ2-1; D not certain. V gave up 1 base and J gave up 10 bases, with 8 bases separating them. In germline, CDR1 is LGHDT, CDR2 YNNKEL (reference sequence). CDR3 length: 12 residues. The CDR3 is CASSQVVGEQFF. In DNA, the CDR3 is TGTGCCAGCAGCCAAGTGGTCGGCGAGCAGTTCTTC.

V and J are TRBV2 and TRBJ2-3; 10 positions agree with TRBD2. CDR1 is SNHLY, CDR2 FYNNEI, per germline. The length of the CDR3 is 16 residues. Trimming at V came to 7 bases and at J to 2 bases, leaving 9 bases not matched to a gene. This chain's CDR3 is CASTAQLAGPTDTQYF. DNA of the CDR3: TGTGCCAGCACCGCACAACTAGCGGGGCCCACAGATACGCAGTATTTT. The full variable domain, in which reference TRBV2 and TRBJ2-3 provide the parts outside the CDR3, is EPEVTQTPSHQVTQMGQEVILRCVPISNHLYFYWYRQILGQKVEFLVSFYNNEISEKSEIFDDQFSVERPDGSNFTLKIRSTKLEDSAMYFCASTAQLAGPTDTQYFGPGTRLTVL.

There are many counts of this clonotype. The chain links TRBV12-3 or TRBV12-4 to TRBJ2-7; 7 positions agree with TRBD1. The junction had 4 bases not matched to a gene; V was cut back by 5 bases and J by 0 bases. The CDR3 is 14 amino acids. The CDR3 DNA reads as TGTGCCAGCAGTAAGACAGGGAACTCCTACGAGCAGTACGTC. This translates into CASSKTGNSYEQYV.

CDR3 coding DNA: TGTGCCAGCAGCCGCGGACGGGGGGGACAAGAGACCCAGTACTTC. As protein: CASSRGRGGQETQYF. This chain connects TRBV4-2 to TRBJ2-5; 8 positions match TRBD2. The CDR3 extends over 15 amino acids. Trimming cost V 4 bases and J 2 bases; bases outside gene matches: 6. Germline V gene sequence: CDR1 LGHNA, CDR2 YNFKEQ.

V and J are TRBV6-2 or TRBV6-3 and TRBJ2-1; TRBD2 matches at 9 bases. The germline V gene has CDR1 MNHEY and CDR2 SVGEGT. CDR3 length equals 17 residues. The V gene end was trimmed by 6 bases and the J gene end by 0 bases; junction bases not matched to a gene: 9. The CDR3 region is CASRWPAGGSSYNEQFF. In nucleotides, the CDR3 is TGTGCCAGCAGATGGCCAGCGGGGGGAAGCTCCTACAATGAGCAGTTCTTC.

This clonotype was seen only a few times. The chain joins TRBV3-1 to TRBJ1-6; weak D call: TRBD1 (5 bases). V was shortened by 1 base and J by 10 bases, with 14 bases between the two germline ends. The CDR3 has 15 residues. Germline CDR1 and CDR2: LGHDT and YNNKEL (reference sequence). The CDR3, as DNA: TGTGCCAGCAGCCAAGGGGCCGGGACTAAGTCACCCCTCCACTTT. It encodes CASSQGAGTKSPLHF.

The chain joins TRBV5-1 to TRBJ1-2, with 7 bases matching TRBD1. V lost 5 bases to trimming and J lost 1 base; unmatched junction nucleotides: 5. The CDR3 extends over 14 amino acids. Germline CDR1 is SGHRS and CDR2 is YFSETQ. CDR3 DNA: TGCGCCAGCAGTGGGGGGACAGATAACTATGGCTACACCTTC. Translating it yields CASSGGTDNYGYTF.

This rearrangement joins TRBV20-1 to TRBJ1-3; D remains ambiguous. This CDR3 region has 15 residues. V dropped 0 bases and J dropped 3 bases, with 12 bases sitting between them. Germline CDR1 is DFQATT and CDR2 is SNEGSKA (reference sequence). CDR3 in amino acids: CSARDRHLGGNTIYF. CDR3 DNA sequence: TGCAGTGCTAGAGATAGACATCTGGGTGGAAACACCATATATTTT.

This clonotype was seen a few times. The rearrangement joins TRBV7-2 to TRBJ1-2, with 7 bases that match TRBD1. Germline V gene data show CDR1 as SGHTA and CDR2 as FQGNSA. CDR3 size: 13 residues. Germline trimming cut 7 bases from V and 9 bases from J; bases unmatched to any gene: 11. In nucleotides, the CDR3 is TGTGCCAGCACCCCTTACCAGGGGGAGAGCTACACCTTC. Encoded protein: CASTPYQGESYTF.

This clonotype was seen a few times. The V and J genes are TRBV5-6 and TRBJ2-7; D unresolved. Germline CDR1 SGHDT, CDR2 YYEEEE. V dropped 3 bases and J dropped 9 bases, with 10 bases sitting between them. The CDR3 has 11 residues. CDR3 amino acids: CASSYGLGQYF. CDR3 coding DNA: TGTGCCAGCAGCTACGGCCTCGGGCAGTACTTC.